This TCR beta chain was found in a study of T-cell reconstitution after alpha-beta-depleted transplantation in children. Unmatched junction bases numbered 5, after V lost 6 bases and J lost 2 bases. CDR3 length: 14 amino acids. Germline V gene lookup returns CDR1 SQVTM and CDR2 ANQGSEA. Preparation of the TCRbeta library used unique molecular identifiers. Via MiXCR, TCRdb re-called the PCR reads, giving one row per CDR3 protein. Here the sample spans approximately 510,000 distinct CDR3 sequences, about a sixth being singletons. Sequenced material: PBMCs from the stem cell graft donor, taken from the stem cell graft. This receptor was identified in a human donor who donated a stem cell graft to a child with acute lymphoblastic leukemia. The rearrangement uses TRBV29-1 and TRBJ2-5; 11 nucleotides align to TRBD2. The CDR3 nucleotides are TGCAGCGTCCTGGGACTAGCGGTTCAAGAGACCCAGTACTTC. Its protein is CSVLGLAVQETQYF.